This T cell receptor (beta chain) was sequenced in a study of lymphopenia after photon versus proton radiotherapy. Comments on this clone: What it binds is unknown.

Produced via immunoSEQ multiplex PCR; TCRdb's table is partial and in-frame only. The table has around 35,000 clones, around 85% seen once; the top ten hold approximately 2.9%. Whole-study findings and limits: After the lymphocyte nadir, photon-treated repertoires showed oligoclonal expansion, especially of CD8+ Temra cells. Larger post-nadir TCR diversity loss correlated inversely with survival in deceased patients. Survival link was tested only in deceased patients; proton benefit remains a possibility. Proton therapy kept repertoires fairly stable, unlike photons, which gained effector/memory cells.

Per the germline V gene, CDR1 is ENHRY and CDR2 is SYGVKD. The CDR3 sequence is 11 residues long. The V gene lost 8 bases and the J gene lost 5 bases, with 9 bases spanning the gap. Specimen: peripheral blood, collected from a patient treated with photon-based radiotherapy. This TCR was sampled from a man in his fifties or sixties with gastric cancer. V is TRBV10-3 and J is TRBJ1-2; D is ambiguous. CDR3 DNA sequence: TGTGCCATCGGGCAGGAATATGGCTACACCTTC. This sequence encodes CAIGQEYGYTF.